This T cell receptor (beta chain) is drawn from a study of blood T cells in healthy people across ages (dated by TCRdb to between 2015 and 2017). Background for the entire study: In model experiments, roughly one uniquely barcoded TCR beta cDNA molecule per two T cells was captured by template switching. Four age groups were formed from the donors: young (average approximately 15 years), middle-aged (approximately 42), aged (roughly 56) and long-lived (around 82). The study analyzed two additional independent replicas of 1 million unique cDNA reads from the same blood draw for two donors, one aged 18 to 30 and one aged 80 or older. To track age-related changes in TCR beta repertoire diversity, the study relied on deep sequencing normalized with unique cDNA molecular identifiers. To avoid experimental bias, donors of different ages were spread randomly across the sequencing lanes. The paper as a whole reports these results and caveats: Observed TCR beta diversity correlated strongly with the percentage of naive T cells measured by flow cytometry. Bulk unsorted PBMC profiling prevented conclusive comparison of naive and antigen-experienced compartments. Compared with the aged group, more naive CD4+ T cells, fewer expanded clones and increased TCR diversity were shown by the long-lived group, suggesting age selection. Total diversity estimates from one million sequenced T cells were considered lower bounds and underestimates. Observed TCR beta diversity per million T cells fell roughly linearly with age, and a significant reduction was already apparent by age about 43. Donor CMV infection status was unknown, potentially confounding age-related changes in expanded clonotypes.

The CDR3 holds 14 amino acids from the cysteine to the phenylalanine. CDR3 DNA only is kept here, 42 bases in frame from base 1. CDR1 MNHEY and CDR2 SVGAGI are derived from the germline V gene. Germline trimming amounts to 7 bases on V and 5 bases on J, with 8 as the count of junction bases outside the gene matches. Donors were approximately 42 systemically healthy Caucasian individuals from Russia aged roughly 6 to 100 years. Each donor gave ten milliliters of peripheral blood, drawn into EDTA-treated Vacutainer tubes. Ficoll-Paque density-gradient centrifugation was used to isolate PBMCs, with at least 6.5 million per sample. Trizol reagent was used to extract total RNA from the PBMCs, yielding at least 6 micrograms per sample. For every donor, flow cytometry on a PBMC aliquot measured the percentage of naive CD45RAhigh/CD27high T cells. The library was built by means of 5' RACE. A second PCR of roughly 6 to 11 cycles was performed with a sample-barcoded 5' primer and a J-beta primer mix. A template-switch 5' adaptor carrying 12 random nucleotides introduced a unique molecular identifier onto each TCR beta cDNA molecule. Each sample yielded at least 2.5 million CDR3-containing paired-end reads. First-strand cDNA was synthesized from all RNA with the Mint cDNA synthesis kit, primed by a TRBC-specific oligonucleotide. Following uracil-DNA glycosylase treatment, a first 18-cycle PCR with universal primers M1SS and BC2_uni_R was performed on all cDNA. Regarding the original processing steps: For normalization, 1 million high-quality reads were randomly selected from each sample, with every read carrying a distinct molecular identifier. Reads sharing molecular identifiers were discarded rather than binned into consensus sequences. CDR3 identification, clonotype clustering and error correction used MiTCR with a Q25 quality threshold and the strictest error-elimination algorithm. A nonparametric unseen species model with Euler transformation was used to estimate a lower bound on total TCR beta diversity. The public reads were run again by TCRdb, first through fastp at Q25 and then through MiXCR, and only productive beta chains were kept. Records with the same CDR3 protein are collapsed into one entry carrying the most frequent genes and DNA. TCRdb, not the authors, supplied the V and J calls. This sample lists around 1,800,000 distinct CDR3 sequences; about 39% were detected once. In total, the top ten clones hold under 30% of the sample.

This clonotype was observed many times. This clone's antigen is unknown. Base qualities are not provided; no much larger clone lies one nucleotide away. Rearrangement joined TRBV6-5 to TRBJ2-7; TRBD1 aligns with 10 central bases. Material: blood. The sequence came from a human donor in good health. The nucleotide sequence reads TGTGCCAGCAACCCGGGACAGGGGTTCAACGAGCAGTACTTC. Protein translation: CASNPGQGFNEQYF.